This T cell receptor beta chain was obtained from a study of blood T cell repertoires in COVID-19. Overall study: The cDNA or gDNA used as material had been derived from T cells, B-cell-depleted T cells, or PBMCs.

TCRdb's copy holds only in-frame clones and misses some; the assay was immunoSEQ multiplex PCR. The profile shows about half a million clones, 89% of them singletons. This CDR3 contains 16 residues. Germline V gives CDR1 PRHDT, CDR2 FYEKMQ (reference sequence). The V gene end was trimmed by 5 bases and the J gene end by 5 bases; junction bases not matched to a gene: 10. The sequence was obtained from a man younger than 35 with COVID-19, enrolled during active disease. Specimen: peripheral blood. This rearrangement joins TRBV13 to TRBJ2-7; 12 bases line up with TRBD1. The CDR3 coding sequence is TGTGCCAGCAGCACCCTAGGGGACAGGGGGCCCCACGAGCAGTACTTC. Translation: CASSTLGDRGPHEQYF.